This T cell receptor beta chain was recorded in a study of blood T cells in healthy people across ages. Study at large: Roughly one uniquely barcoded beta molecule per two T cells was captured. Whole-study findings and limits: Across the age range, TCR beta diversity per million T cells fell in a roughly linear way. Comparison with aged donors showed that long-lived donors had more naive CD4+ cells and higher diversity.

For this clonotype: Its antigen is undetermined. A much larger clone is a single base away; this may be a read error.

Sample-barcoded 5' priming and a J-beta primer mix drove a second PCR of about 6 to 12 cycles. Tags on each cDNA molecule came from a template-switch adaptor with 12 random nucleotides. TCRdb reprocessed the 5' RACE reads via MiXCR and lists one record per CDR3 protein. The data contain hundreds of thousands of distinct CDR3 sequences, 45% to 55% of them singletons. The CDR3 covers 15 residues. The germline V gene has CDR1 MNHEY and CDR2 SVGAGI. Between the trimmed V and J ends, which lost 2 bases and 2 bases, there was a span of 12 bases. This clonotype originated in an elderly man in good health. The sequenced material came from blood. The V gene is TRBV6-5, the J gene TRBJ2-5, with D unresolved. CDR3 in DNA: TGTGCCAGCAGTTACGACGGCGGACCGCAAGAGACCCAGTACTTC. The encoded protein is CASSYDGGPQETQYF.